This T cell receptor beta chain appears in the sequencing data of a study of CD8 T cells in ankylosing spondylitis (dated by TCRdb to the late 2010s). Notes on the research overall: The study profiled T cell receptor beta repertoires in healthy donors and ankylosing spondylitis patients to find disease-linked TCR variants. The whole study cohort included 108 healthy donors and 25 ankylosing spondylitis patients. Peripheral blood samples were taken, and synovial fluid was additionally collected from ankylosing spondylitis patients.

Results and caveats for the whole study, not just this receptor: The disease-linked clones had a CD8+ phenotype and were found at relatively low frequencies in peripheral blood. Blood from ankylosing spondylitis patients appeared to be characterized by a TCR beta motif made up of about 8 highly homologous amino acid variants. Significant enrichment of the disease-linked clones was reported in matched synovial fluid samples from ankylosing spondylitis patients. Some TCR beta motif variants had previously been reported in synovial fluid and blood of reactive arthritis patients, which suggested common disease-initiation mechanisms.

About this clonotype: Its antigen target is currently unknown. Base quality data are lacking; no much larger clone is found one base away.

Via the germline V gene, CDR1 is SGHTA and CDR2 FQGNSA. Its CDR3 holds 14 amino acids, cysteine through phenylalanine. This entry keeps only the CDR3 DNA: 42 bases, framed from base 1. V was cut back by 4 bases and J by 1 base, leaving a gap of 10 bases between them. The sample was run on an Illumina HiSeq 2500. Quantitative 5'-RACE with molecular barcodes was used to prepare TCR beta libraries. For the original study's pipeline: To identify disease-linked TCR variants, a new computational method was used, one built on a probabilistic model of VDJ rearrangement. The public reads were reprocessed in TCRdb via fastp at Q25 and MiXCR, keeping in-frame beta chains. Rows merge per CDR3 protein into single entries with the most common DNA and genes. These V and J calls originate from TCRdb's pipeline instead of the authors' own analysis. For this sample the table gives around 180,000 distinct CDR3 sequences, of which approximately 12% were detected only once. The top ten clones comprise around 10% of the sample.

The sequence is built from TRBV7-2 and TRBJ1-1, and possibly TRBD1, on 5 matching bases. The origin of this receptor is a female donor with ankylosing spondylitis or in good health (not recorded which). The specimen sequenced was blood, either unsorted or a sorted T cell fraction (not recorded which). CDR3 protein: CASSSTRENTEAFF. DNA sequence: TGTGCCAGCAGCTCCACCAGGGAGAACACTGAAGCTTTCTTT.